This TCR beta chain was found in a study of blood T cell repertoires in COVID-19. CDR1 MNHNS and CDR2 SASEGT come from the germline V gene. CDR3 length: 15 amino acids. The ends were cut back, 1 base at V and 7 bases at J, with 14 bases in the middle. Method: immunoSEQ multiplex PCR; TCRdb's copy keeps in-frame clones and lacks some. The data contain around 140,000 clones, roughly 86% of them singletons. The sample was peripheral blood. This TCR was sampled from a man between 65 and 80 years old with acute or convalescent COVID-19. V usage is TRBV6-1 and J usage is TRBJ2-1, with a tentative D call TRBD2 (6 bases). Written as DNA, the CDR3 is TGTGCCAGCAGTGAAGTGGCGGGAAAGGGAAATGAGCAGTTCTTC. Residues: CASSEVAGKGNEQFF.